This TCR beta chain was recorded in a study of shared clonotypes between healthy human individuals. V was pared by 2 bases and J by 2 bases, with 17 bases between. Germline values: CDR1 SGHTA, CDR2 FQGTGA. The length of the CDR3 is 17 residues. Repertoires were generated with immunoSEQ multiplex PCR, while TCRdb's copy carries only in-frame clones and drops some. The sample comprises some 530,000 clones, around 73% of which are singletons, and more than 10% rests with the top ten. The chain carries TRBV7-3 and TRBJ2-3, with TRBD1 as a possible D gene (6 bases). The clonotype was recovered from a woman aged 40 to 50 in good health. Some clones in this sample may be carry-over from other donors' samples. Sequencing was performed on PBMCs. Here the CDR3 reads CASSLDSRDKYTDTQYF. In DNA form, the CDR3 reads TGTGCCAGCAGCTTAGACTCCCGGGACAAGTACACAGATACGCAGTATTTT.